Presented here are 26 T cell receptor beta chains from one specimen sequenced in a study of blood T cell repertoires in COVID-19. Assay used: immunoSEQ multiplex PCR; TCRdb lists only in-frame clones, some missing. The data contain approximately 98,000 clones, 60% to 85% of them singletons. The material sequenced was peripheral blood. The receptors originated from a woman in her thirties or forties with acute or convalescent COVID-19.

The chain employs TRBV7-9 and TRBJ2-1; D perhaps matches TRBD2 (6 bases). CDR1 is SEHNR, CDR2 FQNEAQ, per germline (reference sequence). With 2 bases removed from V and 0 bases from J, the gap between germline ends came to 11 bases. This CDR3 has 16 residues. CDR3 protein: CASSLSLASSYNEQFF. The CDR3 nucleotides read TGTGCCAGCAGCTTAAGCCTAGCGAGCTCCTACAATGAGCAGTTCTTC.

This clone was seen more than once but under ten times. The J gene is TRBJ2-7, the V gene TRBV5-1; no firm D call. CDR1 is SGHRS, CDR2 YFSETQ, per germline. This CDR3 spans 13 amino acids. Trimming took 1 base from V and 4 from J, leaving 9 bases between them. The DNA for the CDR3 is TGCGCCAGCAGCTTGAACGGAGAATACGAGCAGTACTTC. Encoded protein: CASSLNGEYEQYF.

This clone was detected only a few times. The rearrangement links TRBV14 to TRBJ1-1; D gene uncertain. V was cut by 6 bases and J by 0 bases, with 11 bases left in between. This CDR3 region has 14 residues. Looked up from germline, CDR1 is SGHDN and CDR2 is FVKESK. This CDR3 is CASSQQSMNTEAFF. CDR3 in DNA: TGTGCCAGCAGTCAACAGTCAATGAACACTGAAGCTTTCTTT.

The rearrangement links TRBV11-1 to TRBJ2-7, with D perhaps TRBD1 (6 bases). Trimming stripped 5 bases from V and 6 bases from J, with 17 bases between. The germline CDR1 and CDR2 sequences are SGHAT and FQDESV (reference sequence). The CDR3 extends over 14 amino acids. The CDR3 nucleotides read TGTGCCAGCAGCGCGGACAGCTTGGGGCTCGAGCAGTACTTC. Protein: CASSADSLGLEQYF.

V and J are TRBV18 and TRBJ2-1, with TRBD2 matching over 8 bases. There are 17 residues in the CDR3. With V trimmed by 2 bases and J by 7 bases, 13 bases remained unmatched. Germline assignment: CDR1 KGHSH and CDR2 LQKENI. DNA of the CDR3: TGTGCCAGCTCACCATTTGCAGCGGGAGCCCCGGGGAATGAGCAGTTCTTC. Translated, it gives CASSPFAAGAPGNEQFF.

The rearrangement uses TRBV7-8 and TRBJ2-1; 8 bases fit TRBD2. Per the germline V gene, CDR1 is SGHVS and CDR2 is FQNEAQ. The CDR3 is made up of 18 amino acids. Trimming took 5 bases from V and 3 from J; bases not matched to a gene: 15. CDR3 sequence (DNA): TGTGCCAGCAGCCGAGGCGGGTTCGGCGGGGGGTACTACAATGAGCAGTTCTTC. Protein product: CASSRGGFGGGYYNEQFF. The variable domain in full, completed from reference TRBV7-8 and TRBJ2-1, reads GAGVSQSPRYKVAKRGQDVALRCDPISGHVSLFWYQQALGQGPEFLTYFQNEAQLDKSGLPSDRFFAERPEGSVSTLKIQRTQQEDSAVYLCASSRGGFGGGYYNEQFFGPGTRLTVL.

The chain has TRBV13 and TRBJ1-2; 10 bases map to TRBD1. Trimming removed 3 bases from V and 6 bases from J; junction bases left unmatched: 1. Looked up from germline, CDR1 is PRHDT and CDR2 is FYEKMQ (reference sequence). This CDR3 contains 13 residues. CDR3 coding DNA: TGTGCCAGCAGCTTCGGGACAGGGGATGGCTACACCTTC. Translation: CASSFGTGDGYTF.

V gene TRBV24-1 combines with J gene TRBJ2-5; TRBD1 might be the D (6 bases). The CDR3 loop spans 13 amino acids. V lost 5 bases to trimming and J lost 3 bases, with 9 bases between them. Per germline, CDR1 KGHDR and CDR2 SFDVKD. The CDR3 sequence: CATSVGAEETQYF. The CDR3 DNA is TGTGCCACCAGTGTGGGGGCAGAAGAGACCCAGTACTTC.

This clone occurred a few times. This sequence joins TRBV5-1 and TRBJ2-3, with D possibly matching TRBD2 (6 bases). Germline V lookup: CDR1 SGHRS, CDR2 YFSETQ. The ends were cut back, 2 bases at V and 3 bases at J, with 10 bases in the middle. The CDR3 covers 14 residues. CDR3 bases: TGCGCCAGCAGCTTAGGACTATCTACAGATACGCAGTATTTT. Its protein is CASSLGLSTDTQYF.

The rearrangement joins TRBV2 to TRBJ1-2; perhaps TRBD1 as D (6 bases). The CDR3 length is 14 residues. Germline CDR1 SNHLY, CDR2 FYNNEI. The V end was cut by 4 bases, the J end by 3 bases, with 12 bases between. This chain's CDR3 is CASSAATGYYGYTF. The CDR3 DNA reads as TGTGCCAGCAGTGCCGCCACAGGGTACTATGGCTACACCTTC.

A few counts support this clone. The rearrangement uses TRBV6-4 and TRBJ2-6; 9 nucleotides match TRBD1. The V gene's germline CDR1 is MRHNA and CDR2 SNTAGT. The CDR3 runs to 16 residues. The V and J ends lost 4 bases and 2 bases, in that order; junction bases with no gene match: 3. CDR3 bases: TGTGCCAGCAGTGCATGGACAGGGGCTGGGGCCAACGTCCTGACTTTC. It translates to CASSAWTGAGANVLTF.

The chain has TRBV6-1 and TRBJ2-5, with D tentatively TRBD1 (5 bases). Germline CDR1 and CDR2: MNHNS and SASEGT. Trimming left V 2 bases short and J 0 bases short, with 16 bases between. The CDR3 is made up of 17 amino acids. The CDR3, as DNA: TGTGCCAGCAGTGAATTTCCCGGACACCCGTACCAAGAGACCCAGTACTTC. This codes for CASSEFPGHPYQETQYF.

This clone was counted a few times. This rearrangement joins TRBV5-6 to TRBJ2-1; 8 nucleotides match TRBD1. The CDR3 covers 16 residues. The trim removed 5 bases at V and 3 bases at J, leaving 10 bases unmatched. Germline values: CDR1 SGHDT, CDR2 YYEEEE. The CDR3 loop is CASRRTGGPRYNEQFF. The CDR3 DNA reads TGTGCCAGCAGGCGCACAGGGGGGCCTCGCTACAATGAGCAGTTCTTC.

The chain carries TRBV7-9 and TRBJ1-1; unclear D gene. This CDR3 has 12 amino acids. CDR1 SEHNR and CDR2 FQNEAQ come from the germline V gene (reference sequence). The V and J ends lost 5 bases and 5 bases respectively, with 9 bases between them. In nucleotides, the CDR3 is TGTGCCAGCAGCCCTCGGGAGACTGAAGCTTTCTTT. It yields the protein CASSPRETEAFF.

In its sample, this clone was seen a few times. V and J are TRBV7-3 and TRBJ2-7; 9 nucleotides match TRBD1. There are 15 residues in the CDR3. The germline gives CDR1 SGHTA, CDR2 FQGTGA. Trimming at V came to 5 bases and at J to 5 bases, leaving 10 bases not matched to a gene. Here the CDR3 reads CASSPTGTGLHEQYF. The DNA for the CDR3 is TGTGCCAGCAGCCCAACCGGGACAGGGCTACACGAGCAGTACTTC.

The J gene is TRBJ2-1, the V gene TRBV11-1, with D perhaps matching TRBD1 (6 bases). V lost 0 bases to trimming and J lost 8 bases, with 11 bases between them. This CDR3 has 14 amino acids. Germline CDR1 reads SGHAT; CDR2 reads FQDESV (reference sequence). The CDR3 DNA follows: TGTGCCAGCAGCTTAGCGATTGAGGGGGATGAGCAGTTCTTC. Amino acid sequence: CASSLAIEGDEQFF.

J is TRBJ1-5 and V is TRBV6-4, with TRBD1 identical over 7 bases. After removal of 6 bases from V and 6 bases from J, the junction contained 5 bases not matched to a gene. Germline values: CDR1 MRHNA, CDR2 SNTAGT. The CDR3 covers 13 residues. The CDR3 nucleotides are TGTGCCAGCAGCGGACAGGCGGGTCAGCCCCAGCATTTT. Translated: CASSGQAGQPQHF.

The V call is TRBV27, the J call TRBJ1-1; maybe TRBD1 (5 bases). Per the germline V gene, CDR1 is MNHEY and CDR2 is SMNVEV (reference sequence). V lost 5 bases and J lost 0, with 13 bases in between. This CDR3 contains 15 residues. CDR3 DNA: TGTGCCAGCAGTGCCCCCGACAGAATGAACACTGAAGCTTTCTTT. Its protein product is CASSAPDRMNTEAFF.

This clone was recorded many times. The chain joins TRBV20-1 to TRBJ2-2; TRBD2 matches 7 bases. J gave up 5 bases and V 3 bases, and 9 bases lay outside the gene matches. CDR3 length: 15 residues. CDR1 DFQATT and CDR2 SNEGSKA come from the germline V gene (reference sequence). The CDR3 bases are TGCAGTGCTAGTCGAGAAGCGGGGCGAACCGGGGAGCTGTTTTTT. Its protein is CSASREAGRTGELFF.

The chain joins TRBV6-1 to TRBJ2-3; 9 positions agree with TRBD1. V lost 3 bases, J lost 5 bases, and 6 bases stayed unmatched. The germline V gene has CDR1 MNHNS and CDR2 SASEGT. The CDR3 is 15 amino acids. The CDR3 nucleotides are TGTGCCAGCAGTGAGGGGGGGACAGGGTTAGATACGCAGTATTTT. It encodes CASSEGGTGLDTQYF.

The genes are TRBV18 and TRBJ1-6; TRBD1 matches at 7 bases. Trimming at V came to 3 bases and at J to 10 bases, leaving 9 bases not matched to a gene. This CDR3 has 15 residues. Germline lookup yields CDR1 KGHSH and CDR2 LQKENI. The CDR3 DNA follows: TGTGCCAGCTCACCGCTACAGGGGTCCGGATCACCCCTCCACTTT. Translating it yields CASSPLQGSGSPLHF.

This clone was found a few times. The genes are TRBV7-9 and TRBJ2-3; tentative D call: TRBD2 (7 bases). Trimming took off 2 bases at V and 2 bases at J, with 14 bases between the two ends. There are 16 residues in the CDR3. Germline loops: CDR1 SEHNR, CDR2 FQNEAQ (reference sequence). CDR3: CASSLIRGAVTDTQYF. Written as DNA, the CDR3 is TGTGCCAGCAGCTTAATACGGGGGGCCGTCACAGATACGCAGTATTTT.

This clone showed up just a few times. This chain links TRBV6-5 with TRBJ1-5, with no clear D. The CDR3 spans 15 residues. V was trimmed by 4 bases and J by 9 bases, leaving 19 bases between them. CDR1 and CDR2 (germline): MNHEY, SVGAGI. The CDR3 protein is CASSSRDFTGGPQHF. The DNA for the CDR3 is TGTGCCAGCAGTTCCCGCGACTTCACTGGAGGGCCCCAGCATTTT.

The J gene is TRBJ2-7, the V gene TRBV7-2; D is possibly TRBD2 (6 bases). Trimming took off 3 bases at V and 7 bases at J, with 13 bases between the two ends. Germline V gene lookup returns CDR1 SGHTA and CDR2 FQGNSA. CDR3 length: 13 residues. CDR3 residues: CASSFLGGGEQYF. The CDR3 DNA reads TGTGCCAGCAGCTTCCTCGGTGGAGGGGAGCAGTACTTC.

Worth noting for this clone: Other nucleotide sequences in the sample specify the same CDR3. The chain joins TRBV5-1 to TRBJ2-5; 13 bases agree with TRBD2. Germline V lookup: CDR1 SGHRS, CDR2 YFSETQ. The length of the CDR3 is 15 residues. V was clipped by 0 bases and J by 4 bases; unmatched bases: 0. CDR3 bases: TGCGCCAGCAGCTTGGGACTAGCGGGAGGAGAGACCCAGTACTTC. It codes for CASSLGLAGGETQYF.

In its sample, this clone was seen a few times. The chain is built from TRBV4-1 and TRBJ2-7; TRBD2 agrees at 14 bases. Germline V gene data show CDR1 as MGHRA and CDR2 as YSYEKL. The CDR3 length is 17 residues. V lost 1 base to trimming and J lost 0 bases; unmatched junction nucleotides: 2. CDR3 region: CASSQAGLAGVSYEQYF. CDR3 bases: TGCGCCAGCAGCCAAGCGGGACTAGCGGGGGTCTCCTACGAGCAGTACTTC.